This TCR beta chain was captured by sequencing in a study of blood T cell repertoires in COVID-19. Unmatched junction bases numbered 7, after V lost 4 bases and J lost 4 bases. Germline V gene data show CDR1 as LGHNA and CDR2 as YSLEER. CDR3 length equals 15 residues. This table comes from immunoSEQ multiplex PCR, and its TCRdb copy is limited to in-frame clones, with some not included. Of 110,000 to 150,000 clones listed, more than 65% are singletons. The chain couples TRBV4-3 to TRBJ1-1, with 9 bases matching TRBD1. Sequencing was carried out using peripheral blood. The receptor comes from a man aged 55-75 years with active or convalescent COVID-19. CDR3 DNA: TGCGCCAGCAGCCTACAGGGGGCGTTAGGCACTGAAGCTTTCTTT. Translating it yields CASSLQGALGTEAFF.